This T cell receptor beta chain was captured by sequencing in a study of cytomegalovirus exposure and HLA in healthy donors. V lost 9 bases to trimming and J lost 7 bases, with 19 bases between them. The CDR3 runs to 14 residues. Looked up from germline, CDR1 is LNHDA and CDR2 is SQIVND (reference sequence). Amplification used 60 Vbeta primers and 13 Jbeta primers. The data were produced by immunoSEQ multiplex PCR, yet TCRdb's version contains in-frame clones alone and is incomplete. The data hold 99,000 or so clones, with around 80% observed a single time. The TCR was taken from a man under 40 in good health and CMV-seronegative. The genes are TRBV19 and TRBJ1-5; D ambiguous. Sequencing was performed on PBMCs. In DNA form, the CDR3 reads TGTGCCAGCAGAGGCCGGGGTGGTGGCCAGCCCCAGCATTTT. Protein: CASRGRGGGQPQHF. The entire variable domain, with the rest obtained from reference TRBV19 and TRBJ1-5, is as follows: DGGITQSPKYLFRKEGQNVTLSCEQNLNHDAMYWYRQDPGQGLRLIYYSQIVNDFQKGDIAEGYSVSREKKESFPLTVTSAQKNPTAFYLCASRGRGGGQPQHFGDGTRLSIL.